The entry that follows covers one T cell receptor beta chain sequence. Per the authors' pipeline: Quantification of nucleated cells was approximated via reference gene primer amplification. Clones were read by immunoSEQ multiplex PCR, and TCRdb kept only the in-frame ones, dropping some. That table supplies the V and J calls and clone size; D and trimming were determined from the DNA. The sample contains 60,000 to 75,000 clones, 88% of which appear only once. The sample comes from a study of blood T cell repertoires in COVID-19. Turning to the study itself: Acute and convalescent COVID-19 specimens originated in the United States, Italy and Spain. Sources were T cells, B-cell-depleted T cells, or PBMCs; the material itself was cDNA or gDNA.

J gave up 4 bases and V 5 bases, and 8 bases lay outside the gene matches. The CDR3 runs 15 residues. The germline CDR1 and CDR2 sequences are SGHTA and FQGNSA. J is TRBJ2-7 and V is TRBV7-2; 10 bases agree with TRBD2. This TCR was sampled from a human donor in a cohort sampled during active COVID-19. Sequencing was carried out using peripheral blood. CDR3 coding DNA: TGTGCCAGCAGCCCCCGGGTAGCGGGAGGTTACGAGCAGTACTTC. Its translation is CASSPRVAGGYEQYF.